This T cell receptor (beta chain) was recovered during a study of CD8+ T cells in alopecia areata. Findings of the study overall: Mouse data revealed clearer TCR sharing than patient data did, a gap possibly tied to HLA.

Following extraction, RNA underwent reverse transcription to cDNA, which served as the sequencing template. The data were produced by immunoSEQ multiplex PCR, yet TCRdb's version contains in-frame clones alone and is incomplete. The table lists 150,000 to 200,000 clones, approximately 61% of them singletons. Germline V lookup: CDR1 LGHNA, CDR2 YSLEER. The V and J ends lost 1 base and 9 bases respectively, with 16 bases between them. This CDR3 region has 16 residues. Treatment meaning: oral pan-JAK inhibitor, 5-10 mg twice daily. PBMCs served as the source from which CD4+ and CD8+ T cells were sorted. In regard to this clone: Its antigen is as yet unknown.

This TCR derives from a human donor with alopecia areata. V and J are TRBV4-3 and TRBJ1-6; D is ambiguous. The material sequenced was CD4+ T cells sorted from blood, taken at week 24, from a patient treated with tofacitinib. CDR3 DNA sequence: TGCGCCAGCAGCCAAGGGAGGAGCAATAAGGGTTCACCCCTCCACTTT. Translating it yields CASSQGRSNKGSPLHF.